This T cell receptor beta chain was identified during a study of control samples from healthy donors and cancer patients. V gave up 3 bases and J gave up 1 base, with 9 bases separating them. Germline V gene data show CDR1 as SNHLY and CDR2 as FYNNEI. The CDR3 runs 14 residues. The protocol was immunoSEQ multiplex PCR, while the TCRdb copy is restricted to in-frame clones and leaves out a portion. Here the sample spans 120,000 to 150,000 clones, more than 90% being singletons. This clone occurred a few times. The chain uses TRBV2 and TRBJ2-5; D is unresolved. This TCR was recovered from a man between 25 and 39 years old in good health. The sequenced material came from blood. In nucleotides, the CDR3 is TGTGCCAGCAGTGAGTGGTGGGCCCAAGAGACCCAGTACTTC. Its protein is CASSEWWAQETQYF.